These T cell receptor beta chains were read from a single sample in a study of blood T cell repertoires in COVID-19. Assay used: immunoSEQ multiplex PCR; TCRdb lists only in-frame clones, some missing. The sample holds tens of thousands of clones; about 90% are singletons and the top ten take around 1.5%. The material sequenced was peripheral blood. The receptors here all came from a man aged 55 to 70 with acute or convalescent COVID-19. The CDR3 runs from the conserved cysteine through the conserved F or W. Fields, in order: J gene, V gene, CDR3 protein.

TRBJ1-1,TRBV10-3,CATQGGNANTEAFF
TRBJ1-3,TRBV7-9,CASSFGQGAGNTIYF
TRBJ1-1,TRBV12-3/TRBV12-4,CASSYRGDTEAFF
TRBJ2-3,TRBV25-1,CANDNRFRGDTQYF
TRBJ2-5,TRBV7-2,CASSSARTSETQYF
TRBJ2-3,TRBV28,CASSLSSGDTQYF
TRBJ1-6,TRBV7-2,CASSLLGQGSPLHF
TRBJ2-2,TRBV28,CASRGQVSGELFF
TRBJ2-6,TRBV3-1/TRBV3-2,CASKQGAQGANVLTF
TRBJ1-2,TRBV12-3/TRBV12-4,CASRGYDYGYTF
TRBJ1-1,TRBV7-2,CASSSAAGRPNTEAFF
TRBJ2-1,TRBV19,CASMGGRGPYNEQFF
TRBJ2-7,TRBV29-1,CSVAPSLAGPPYEQYF
TRBJ2-1,TRBV19,CASSILSGGNHNEQFF
TRBJ2-1,TRBV9,CASTLLTSGPHNEQFF
TRBJ1-5,TRBV27,CASSRFGGAYSNQPQHF
TRBJ1-1,TRBV7-3,CASSREGGAEAFF